Presented here are 13 T cell receptor beta chains from one specimen sequenced in a study of T cells in Graves' hyperthyroidism and ophthalmopathy. Amplified TCR beta CDR3 regions derived from RNA transcripts. HTBI primers were the set used in a first-round RT-PCR of the TCR CDR3. TCRdb analysed the multiplex PCR reads with MiXCR anew, one entry per CDR3 protein. The data contain some 350,000 distinct CDR3 sequences, nearly 15% of them seen just once; the ten biggest clones take up about 21%. Sequenced material: blood. The receptors here all came from a woman aged 55-70 years with Graves' ophthalmopathy.

The V gene is TRBV4-1, the J gene TRBJ1-6, with a possible D match to TRBD1 (6 bases). This CDR3 is built from 15 residues. CDR1 and CDR2 from the germline V gene are MGHRA and YSYEKL. Trimming took off 1 base at V and 7 bases at J, with 11 bases between the two ends. CDR3 nucleotide sequence: TGCGCCAGCAGCCAAGGAGGGGGACTGAATTCACCCCTCCACTTT. Protein product: CASSQGGGLNSPLHF.

This clonotype has a count of ten or more. The chain is built from TRBV7-2 and TRBJ2-7; TRBD2 matches at 9 bases. V trimming: 1 base; J trimming: 7 bases; junction bases outside the gene matches: 11. Per the germline V gene, CDR1 is SGHTA and CDR2 is FQGNSA. CDR3 size: 16 residues. The CDR3 DNA reads as TGTGCCAGCAGCTTAGGGTTAGCGGGAGATTTTGGGGAGCAGTACTTC. Amino acids: CASSLGLAGDFGEQYF.

Regarding this clonotype: A read error may explain this, as a much larger clone is one base away. No conserved phenylalanine or tryptophan is present at the end of the CDR3, so a read error is the likely explanation. This sequence joins TRBV20-1 and TRBJ2-7; TRBD1 matches 9 bases. Germline values: CDR1 DFQATT, CDR2 SNEGSKA (reference sequence). The V gene end was trimmed by 5 bases and the J gene end by 5 bases; junction bases not matched to a gene: 4. This CDR3 is built from 12 residues. In DNA, the CDR3 is TGCAGTGCTCGACAGGGGGGAAACGAGCAGTACTAC. This codes for CSARQGGNEQYY.

This clonotype appeared once. The chain joins TRBV20-1 to TRBJ2-1, with 7 nucleotides matching TRBD2. The germline CDR1 and CDR2 sequences are DFQATT and SNEGSKA (reference sequence). The J segment lost 6 bases and the V segment lost 8 bases, leaving 16 bases of the junction unmatched. CDR3 length equals 15 residues. CDR3 amino acids: CSTSSGAEWGNEQFF. CDR3 nucleotides: TGCAGTACGTCTAGCGGAGCGGAATGGGGCAATGAGCAGTTCTTC.

There are many counts of this clonotype. This sequence joins TRBV3-1 and TRBJ2-1; D not certain. Trimming shortened V by 4 bases and J by 10 bases, and 11 bases separated the two germline ends. Germline values: CDR1 LGHDT, CDR2 YNNKEL (reference sequence). The CDR3 contains 12 residues. The CDR3 here is CASSPLPGEQFF. CDR3 nucleotide sequence: TGTGCCAGCAGCCCACTGCCAGGCGAGCAGTTCTTC.

The gene calls are TRBV19 and TRBJ1-2; 7 positions match TRBD1. CDR3 length: 13 residues. Germline CDR1 is LNHDA and CDR2 is SQIVND (reference sequence). J gave up 6 bases and V 9 bases, and 10 bases lay outside the gene matches. CDR3 sequence (DNA): TGTGCCAGCCGACGACAGGGTGGTGATGGCTACACCTTC. It specifies CASRRQGGDGYTF.

The V and J genes are TRBV28 and TRBJ2-7, with D tentatively TRBD2 (6 bases). Germline lookup yields CDR1 MDHEN and CDR2 SYDVKM. This CDR3 is built from 14 residues. The ends were cut back, 5 bases at V and 0 bases at J, with 11 bases in the middle. CDR3 region: CASSLDYHSYEQYF. The DNA for the CDR3 is TGTGCCAGCAGTCTGGACTACCACTCCTACGAGCAGTACTTC.

This clonotype has ten or more counts. V usage is TRBV9 and J usage is TRBJ1-3; D is possibly TRBD1 (5 bases). V lost 4 bases, J lost 0 bases, and 14 bases lay in between. This CDR3 region has 16 residues. Germline lookup yields CDR1 SGDLS and CDR2 YYNGEE. This CDR3 reads CASSYGGQTSGNTIYF. CDR3 sequence (DNA): TGTGCCAGCAGCTATGGGGGTCAGACCTCTGGAAACACCATATATTTT.

This clonotype was picked up many times. The rearrangement uses TRBV30 and TRBJ2-4; D perhaps matches TRBD1 (7 bases). V dropped 8 bases and J dropped 14 bases, with 25 bases sitting between them. Germline CDR1 reads GTSNPN; CDR2 reads SVGIG (reference sequence). CDR3 length: 13 amino acids. Here the CDR3 DNA reads TGTGCCGGGGGACAGTTCGGGGGCGCGTTAGAGTACTTC. Its translation: CAGGQFGGALEYF.

There are a few counts of this clonotype. The V gene is TRBV5-1, the J gene TRBJ2-5, with TRBD1 identical over 10 bases. Germline CDR1 is SGHRS and CDR2 is YFSETQ. This CDR3 has 16 amino acids. Trimming removed 4 bases from V and 5 bases from J; junction bases left unmatched: 11. CDR3 amino acids: CASSPTGGPPRETQYF. In nucleotides, the CDR3 is TGCGCCAGCAGCCCGACAGGGGGCCCCCCTCGGGAGACCCAGTACTTC.

V usage is TRBV5-4 and J usage is TRBJ2-5; no reliable D call. Germline CDR1 SGHNT, CDR2 YYREEE (reference sequence). This CDR3 contains 14 residues. The germline V and J ends were trimmed by 4 bases and 3 bases, with 13 bases remaining between them. CDR3 nucleotide sequence: TGTGCCAGCAGCCCAGGCCACTCTGAAGAGACCCAGTACTTC. This gives the protein CASSPGHSEETQYF.

Ten or more counts support this clonotype. The rearrangement joins TRBV30 to TRBJ1-5, with unresolved D. The CDR3 spans 13 residues. V was trimmed by 2 bases and J by 11 bases, leaving 16 bases between them. Germline V CDR1 and CDR2: GTSNPN, SVGIG (reference sequence). CDR3 loop: CAWSQNIGRAQHF. CDR3 nucleotide sequence: TGTGCCTGGAGTCAAAACATCGGTCGGGCCCAGCATTTT.

The sample holds many counts of this clonotype. The chain is built from TRBV5-1 and TRBJ2-2; D gene uncertain. The germline V and J ends were trimmed by 3 bases and 1 base, with 7 bases remaining between them. The CDR3 runs to 14 residues. CDR1 is SGHRS, CDR2 YFSETQ, per germline. CDR3 DNA: TGCGCCAGCAGCTCAATTGTGAACACCGGGGAGCTGTTTTTT. Translation gives CASSSIVNTGELFF.